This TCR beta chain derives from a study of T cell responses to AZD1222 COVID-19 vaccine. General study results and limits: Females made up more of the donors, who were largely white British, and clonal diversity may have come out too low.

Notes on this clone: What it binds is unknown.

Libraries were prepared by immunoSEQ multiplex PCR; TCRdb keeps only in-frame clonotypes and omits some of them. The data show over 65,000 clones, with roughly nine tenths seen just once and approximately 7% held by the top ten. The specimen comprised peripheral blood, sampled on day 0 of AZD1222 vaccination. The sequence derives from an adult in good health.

CDR3 amino acids: CASSLGAGGLQPQHF. CDR3 DNA: TGTGCCAGCAGCTTAGGGGCGGGGGGGCTGCAGCCCCAGCATTTT. The rearrangement uses TRBV11-2 and TRBJ1-5; D is possibly TRBD1 (6 bases). V lost 1 base and J lost 7, with 14 bases in between. The CDR3 covers 15 residues. Germline V CDR1 and CDR2: SGHAT, FQNNGV.